Here is one TCR beta chain with its context. The sample belongs to a study of early T cells in non-severe SARS-CoV-2 infection. MiXCR, run by TCRdb on the 5' RACE reads, gives a single entry per CDR3 protein. The sample lists tens of thousands of distinct CDR3 sequences, around 7% seen once, with approximately 4% in the top ten. The CDR3 is 12 residues long. Germline V gives CDR1 SEHNR, CDR2 FQNEAQ (reference sequence). Trimming removed 8 bases from V and 8 bases from J; junction bases left unmatched: 8. Sequencing used whole blood. V gene TRBV7-9 combines with J gene TRBJ1-2, with 7 bases aligning to TRBD1. The receptor's source is an adult who was a healthcare worker with PCR-confirmed SARS-CoV-2 infection or an uninfected control (not recorded which). CDR3 amino acids: CASPRGTEGYTF. CDR3 bases: TGTGCCAGCCCCAGGGGGACAGAAGGCTACACCTTC.